The present TCR beta chain was sequenced within a study of identical twins. MiXCR, applied by TCRdb to the 5' RACE reads, yields one record per CDR3 protein. Found here are approximately 240,000 distinct CDR3 sequences, more than 12% of them singletons; the top ten hold 7% to 9.5%. Trimming took off 0 bases at V and 3 bases at J, with 13 bases between the two ends. The CDR3 is 16 residues long. From germline, CDR1 is SGHRS and CDR2 YFSETQ. The chain carries TRBV5-1 and TRBJ2-1; D call uncertain. This receptor was identified in a woman between 18 and 29 years old in good health. The sample taken for sequencing was memory (CD45RO+) T cells sorted from blood. CDR3 sequence: CASSLGVSSLYNEQFF. DNA for the CDR3: TGCGCCAGCAGCTTGGGGGTGAGTTCTCTCTACAATGAGCAGTTCTTC. Supplemented by reference TRBV5-1 and TRBJ2-1, the full variable domain reads KAGVTQTPRYLIKTRGQQVTLSCSPISGHRSVSWYQQTPGQGLQFLFEYFSETQRNKGNFPGRFSGRQFSNSRSEMNVSTLELGDSALYLCASSLGVSSLYNEQFFGPGTRLTVL.